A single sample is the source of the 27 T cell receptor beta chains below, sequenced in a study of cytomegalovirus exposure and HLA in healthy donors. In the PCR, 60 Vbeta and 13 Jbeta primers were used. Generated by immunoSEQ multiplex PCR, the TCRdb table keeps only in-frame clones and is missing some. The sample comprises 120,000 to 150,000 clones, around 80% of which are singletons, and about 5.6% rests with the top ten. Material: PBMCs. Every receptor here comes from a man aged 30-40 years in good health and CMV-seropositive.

Here the CDR3 DNA reads TGTGCCAGTAGCTGGGGAGGTCCCACAGATACGCAGTATTTT. It encodes CASSWGGPTDTQYF. V gene TRBV19 combines with J gene TRBJ2-3; D is possibly TRBD2 (6 bases). Germline V lookup: CDR1 LNHDA, CDR2 SQIVND (reference sequence). The CDR3 is made up of 14 amino acids. Trimming removed 6 bases from V and 2 bases from J, with 12 bases in between.

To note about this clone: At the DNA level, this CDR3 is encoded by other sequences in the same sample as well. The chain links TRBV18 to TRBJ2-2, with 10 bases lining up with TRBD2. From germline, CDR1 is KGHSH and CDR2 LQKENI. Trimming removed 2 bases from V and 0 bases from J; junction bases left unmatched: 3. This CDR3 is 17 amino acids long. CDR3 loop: CASSPSSGRTNTGELFF. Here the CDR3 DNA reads TGTGCCAGCTCACCATCTAGCGGGAGAACGAACACCGGGGAGCTGTTTTTT.

In nucleotides, the CDR3 is TGTGCCAGCAGCTTACTGCCAGAAAACACTGAAGCTTTCTTT. This codes for CASSLLPENTEAFF. The chain employs TRBV7-2 and TRBJ1-1; D not certain. The CDR3 loop spans 14 amino acids. Germline V gene data show CDR1 as SGHTA and CDR2 as FQGNSA. V shed 2 bases and J shed 2 bases, with 9 bases lying between them.

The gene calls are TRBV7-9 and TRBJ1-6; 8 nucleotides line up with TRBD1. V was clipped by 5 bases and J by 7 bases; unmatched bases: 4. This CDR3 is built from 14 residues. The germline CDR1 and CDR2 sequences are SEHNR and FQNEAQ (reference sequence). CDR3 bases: TGTGCCAGCAGCCTCCGGGACAGGAATTCACCCCTCCACTTT. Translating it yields CASSLRDRNSPLHF.

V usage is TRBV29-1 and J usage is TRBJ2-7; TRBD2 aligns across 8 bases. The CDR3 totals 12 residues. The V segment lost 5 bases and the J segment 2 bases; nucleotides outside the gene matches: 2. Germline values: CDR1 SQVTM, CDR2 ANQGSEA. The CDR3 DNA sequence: TGCAGCGTTCGGGGGGGAACCTACGAGCAGTACTTC. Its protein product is CSVRGGTYEQYF.

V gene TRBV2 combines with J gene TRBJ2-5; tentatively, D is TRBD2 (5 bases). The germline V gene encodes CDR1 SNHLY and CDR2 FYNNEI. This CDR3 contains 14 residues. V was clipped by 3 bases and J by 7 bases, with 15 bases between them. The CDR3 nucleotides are TGTGCCAGCAGTGAGGAAAGCTTTCGGGGGACCCAGTACTTC. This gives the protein CASSEESFRGTQYF.

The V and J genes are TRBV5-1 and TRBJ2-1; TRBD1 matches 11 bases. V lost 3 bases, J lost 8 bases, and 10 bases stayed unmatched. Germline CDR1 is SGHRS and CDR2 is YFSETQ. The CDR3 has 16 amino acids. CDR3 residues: CASSYSGTGGGDEQFF. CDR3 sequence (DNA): TGCGCCAGCAGCTACTCGGGGACAGGGGGTGGAGATGAGCAGTTCTTC.

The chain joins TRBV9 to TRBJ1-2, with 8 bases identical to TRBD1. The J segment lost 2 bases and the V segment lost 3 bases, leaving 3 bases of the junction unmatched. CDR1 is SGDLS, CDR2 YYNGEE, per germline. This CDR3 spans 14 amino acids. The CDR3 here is CASSEWDRNYGYTF. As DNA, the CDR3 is TGTGCCAGCAGCGAGTGGGACAGGAACTATGGCTACACCTTC.

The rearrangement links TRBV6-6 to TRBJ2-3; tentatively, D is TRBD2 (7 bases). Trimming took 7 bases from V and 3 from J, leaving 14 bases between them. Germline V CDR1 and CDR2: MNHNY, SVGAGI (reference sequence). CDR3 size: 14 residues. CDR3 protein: CASTPGGRTDTQYF. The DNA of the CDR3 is TGTGCCAGCACCCCGGGGGGCCGGACAGATACGCAGTATTTT.

The CDR3 DNA sequence: TGTGCCAGCAGTTTGGGGACAGGCCCCATGAACACTGAAGCTTTCTTT. It codes for CASSLGTGPMNTEAFF. The rearrangement joins TRBV27 to TRBJ1-1; the match to TRBD1 covers 8 bases. This CDR3 is built from 16 residues. After removal of 3 bases from V and 0 bases from J, the junction contained 6 bases not matched to a gene. CDR1 and CDR2 (germline): MNHEY, SMNVEV (reference sequence).

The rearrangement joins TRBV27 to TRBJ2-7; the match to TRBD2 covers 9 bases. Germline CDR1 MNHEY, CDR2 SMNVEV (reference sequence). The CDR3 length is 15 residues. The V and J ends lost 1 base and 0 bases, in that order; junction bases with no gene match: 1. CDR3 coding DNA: TGTGCCAGCAGTTTATTTAGCGGGGGCTCCTACGAGCAGTACTTC. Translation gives CASSLFSGGSYEQYF.

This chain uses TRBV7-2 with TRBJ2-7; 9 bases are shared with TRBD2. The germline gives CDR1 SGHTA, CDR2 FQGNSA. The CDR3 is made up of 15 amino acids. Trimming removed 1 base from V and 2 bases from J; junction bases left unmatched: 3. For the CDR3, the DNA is TGTGCCAGCAGCTTAGGGGGCGGGGGGGCCTACGAGCAGTACTTC. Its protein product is CASSLGGGGAYEQYF.

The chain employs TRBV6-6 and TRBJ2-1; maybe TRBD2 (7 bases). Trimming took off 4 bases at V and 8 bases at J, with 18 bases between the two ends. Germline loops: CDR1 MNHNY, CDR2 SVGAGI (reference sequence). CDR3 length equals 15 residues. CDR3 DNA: TGTGCCAGCAGTTCCCGGGGAGGGGGGAGCGATGAGCAGTTCTTC. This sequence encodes CASSSRGGGSDEQFF.

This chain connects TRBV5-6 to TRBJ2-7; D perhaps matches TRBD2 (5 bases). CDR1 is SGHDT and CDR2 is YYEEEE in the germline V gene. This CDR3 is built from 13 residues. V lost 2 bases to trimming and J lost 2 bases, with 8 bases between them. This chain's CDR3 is CASSFRRAYEQYF. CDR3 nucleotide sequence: TGTGCCAGCAGCTTTAGGCGGGCCTACGAGCAGTACTTC.

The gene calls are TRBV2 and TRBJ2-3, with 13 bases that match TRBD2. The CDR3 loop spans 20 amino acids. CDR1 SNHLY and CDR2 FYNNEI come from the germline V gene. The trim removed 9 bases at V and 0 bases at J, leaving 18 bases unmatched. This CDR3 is CASHGGGLAGPTHSTDTQYF. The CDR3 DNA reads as TGTGCCAGTCACGGCGGGGGACTAGCGGGACCAACCCACAGCACAGATACGCAGTATTTT.

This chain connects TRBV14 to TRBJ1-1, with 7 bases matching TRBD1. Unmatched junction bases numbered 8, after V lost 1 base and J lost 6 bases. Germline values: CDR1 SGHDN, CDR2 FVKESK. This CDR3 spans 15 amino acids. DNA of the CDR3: TGTGCCAGCAGCCAAGTGACAGGGAGGTCTGCTGAAGCTTTCTTT. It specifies CASSQVTGRSAEAFF.

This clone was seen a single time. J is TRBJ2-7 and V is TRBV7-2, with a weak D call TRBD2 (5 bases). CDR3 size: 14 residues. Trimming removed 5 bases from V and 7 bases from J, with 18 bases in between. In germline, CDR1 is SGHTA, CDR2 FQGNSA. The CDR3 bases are TGTGCCAGCAGCCCGATGCTCGGGGTAATGGAGCAGTACTTC. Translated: CASSPMLGVMEQYF.

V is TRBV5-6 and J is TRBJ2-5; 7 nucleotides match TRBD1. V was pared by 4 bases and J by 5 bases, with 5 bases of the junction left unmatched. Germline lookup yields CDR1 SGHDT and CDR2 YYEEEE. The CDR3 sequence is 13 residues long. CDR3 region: CASSAQGTETQYF. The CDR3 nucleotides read TGTGCCAGCAGCGCACAGGGGACGGAGACCCAGTACTTC.

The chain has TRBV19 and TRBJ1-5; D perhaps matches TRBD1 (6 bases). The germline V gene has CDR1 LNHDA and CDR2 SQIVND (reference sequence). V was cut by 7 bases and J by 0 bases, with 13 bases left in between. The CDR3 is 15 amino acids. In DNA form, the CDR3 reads TGTGCCAGTAAGGACAGACCCTATAGCAATCAGCCCCAGCATTTT. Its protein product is CASKDRPYSNQPQHF.

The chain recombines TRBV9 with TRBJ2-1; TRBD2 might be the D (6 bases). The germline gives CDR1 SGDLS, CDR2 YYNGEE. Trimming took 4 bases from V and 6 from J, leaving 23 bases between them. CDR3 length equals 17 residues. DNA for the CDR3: TGTGCCAGCAGCCCAGACCTGGGGGGTGGCATCGGCAATGAGCAGTTCTTC. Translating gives CASSPDLGGGIGNEQFF.

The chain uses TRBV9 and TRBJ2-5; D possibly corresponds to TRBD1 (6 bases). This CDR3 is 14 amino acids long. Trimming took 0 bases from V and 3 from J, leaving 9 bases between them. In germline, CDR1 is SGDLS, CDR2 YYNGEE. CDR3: CASSVGTGKETQYF. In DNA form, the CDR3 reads TGTGCCAGCAGCGTAGGTACAGGGAAAGAGACCCAGTACTTC.

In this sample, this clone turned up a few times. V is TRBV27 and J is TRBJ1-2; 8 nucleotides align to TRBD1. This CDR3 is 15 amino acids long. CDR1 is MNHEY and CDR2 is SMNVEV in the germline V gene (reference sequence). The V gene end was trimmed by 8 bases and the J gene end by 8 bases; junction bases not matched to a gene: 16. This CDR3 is CASSTSGQAGYGYTF. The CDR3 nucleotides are TGTGCCAGCTCAACCTCGGGACAGGCTGGCTACGGCTACACCTTC.

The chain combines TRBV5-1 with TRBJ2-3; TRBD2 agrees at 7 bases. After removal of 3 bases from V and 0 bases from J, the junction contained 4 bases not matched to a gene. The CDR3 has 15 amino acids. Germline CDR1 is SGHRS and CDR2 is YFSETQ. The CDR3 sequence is CASSSLAFSTDTQYF. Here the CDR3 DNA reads TGCGCCAGCAGCTCACTAGCGTTTAGCACAGATACGCAGTATTTT.

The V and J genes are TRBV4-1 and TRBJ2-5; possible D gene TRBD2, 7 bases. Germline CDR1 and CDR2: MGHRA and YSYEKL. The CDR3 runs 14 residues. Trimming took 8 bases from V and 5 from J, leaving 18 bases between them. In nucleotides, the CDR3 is TGCGCCAGCGGGGGGGGCGCGGGAGTGGAGACCCAGTACTTC. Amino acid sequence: CASGGGAGVETQYF.

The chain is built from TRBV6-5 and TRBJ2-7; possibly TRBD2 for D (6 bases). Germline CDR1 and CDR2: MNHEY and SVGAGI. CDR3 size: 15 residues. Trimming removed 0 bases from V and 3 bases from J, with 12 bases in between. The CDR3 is CASSYSNNGGYEQYF. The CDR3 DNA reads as TGTGCCAGCAGTTACTCAAATAACGGGGGCTACGAGCAGTACTTC.

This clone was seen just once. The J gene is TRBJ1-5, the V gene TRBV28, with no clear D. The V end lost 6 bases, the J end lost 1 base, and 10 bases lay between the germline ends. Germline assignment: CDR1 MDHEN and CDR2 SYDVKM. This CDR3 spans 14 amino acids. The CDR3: CASSQMPSNQPQHF. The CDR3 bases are TGTGCCAGCAGCCAGATGCCAAGCAATCAGCCCCAGCATTTT.

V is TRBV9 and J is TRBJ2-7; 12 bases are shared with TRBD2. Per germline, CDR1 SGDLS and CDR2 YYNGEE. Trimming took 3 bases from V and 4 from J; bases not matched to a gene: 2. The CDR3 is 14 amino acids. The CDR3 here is CASSAGTSGYEQYF. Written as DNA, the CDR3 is TGTGCCAGCAGCGCCGGGACTAGCGGGTACGAGCAGTACTTC.